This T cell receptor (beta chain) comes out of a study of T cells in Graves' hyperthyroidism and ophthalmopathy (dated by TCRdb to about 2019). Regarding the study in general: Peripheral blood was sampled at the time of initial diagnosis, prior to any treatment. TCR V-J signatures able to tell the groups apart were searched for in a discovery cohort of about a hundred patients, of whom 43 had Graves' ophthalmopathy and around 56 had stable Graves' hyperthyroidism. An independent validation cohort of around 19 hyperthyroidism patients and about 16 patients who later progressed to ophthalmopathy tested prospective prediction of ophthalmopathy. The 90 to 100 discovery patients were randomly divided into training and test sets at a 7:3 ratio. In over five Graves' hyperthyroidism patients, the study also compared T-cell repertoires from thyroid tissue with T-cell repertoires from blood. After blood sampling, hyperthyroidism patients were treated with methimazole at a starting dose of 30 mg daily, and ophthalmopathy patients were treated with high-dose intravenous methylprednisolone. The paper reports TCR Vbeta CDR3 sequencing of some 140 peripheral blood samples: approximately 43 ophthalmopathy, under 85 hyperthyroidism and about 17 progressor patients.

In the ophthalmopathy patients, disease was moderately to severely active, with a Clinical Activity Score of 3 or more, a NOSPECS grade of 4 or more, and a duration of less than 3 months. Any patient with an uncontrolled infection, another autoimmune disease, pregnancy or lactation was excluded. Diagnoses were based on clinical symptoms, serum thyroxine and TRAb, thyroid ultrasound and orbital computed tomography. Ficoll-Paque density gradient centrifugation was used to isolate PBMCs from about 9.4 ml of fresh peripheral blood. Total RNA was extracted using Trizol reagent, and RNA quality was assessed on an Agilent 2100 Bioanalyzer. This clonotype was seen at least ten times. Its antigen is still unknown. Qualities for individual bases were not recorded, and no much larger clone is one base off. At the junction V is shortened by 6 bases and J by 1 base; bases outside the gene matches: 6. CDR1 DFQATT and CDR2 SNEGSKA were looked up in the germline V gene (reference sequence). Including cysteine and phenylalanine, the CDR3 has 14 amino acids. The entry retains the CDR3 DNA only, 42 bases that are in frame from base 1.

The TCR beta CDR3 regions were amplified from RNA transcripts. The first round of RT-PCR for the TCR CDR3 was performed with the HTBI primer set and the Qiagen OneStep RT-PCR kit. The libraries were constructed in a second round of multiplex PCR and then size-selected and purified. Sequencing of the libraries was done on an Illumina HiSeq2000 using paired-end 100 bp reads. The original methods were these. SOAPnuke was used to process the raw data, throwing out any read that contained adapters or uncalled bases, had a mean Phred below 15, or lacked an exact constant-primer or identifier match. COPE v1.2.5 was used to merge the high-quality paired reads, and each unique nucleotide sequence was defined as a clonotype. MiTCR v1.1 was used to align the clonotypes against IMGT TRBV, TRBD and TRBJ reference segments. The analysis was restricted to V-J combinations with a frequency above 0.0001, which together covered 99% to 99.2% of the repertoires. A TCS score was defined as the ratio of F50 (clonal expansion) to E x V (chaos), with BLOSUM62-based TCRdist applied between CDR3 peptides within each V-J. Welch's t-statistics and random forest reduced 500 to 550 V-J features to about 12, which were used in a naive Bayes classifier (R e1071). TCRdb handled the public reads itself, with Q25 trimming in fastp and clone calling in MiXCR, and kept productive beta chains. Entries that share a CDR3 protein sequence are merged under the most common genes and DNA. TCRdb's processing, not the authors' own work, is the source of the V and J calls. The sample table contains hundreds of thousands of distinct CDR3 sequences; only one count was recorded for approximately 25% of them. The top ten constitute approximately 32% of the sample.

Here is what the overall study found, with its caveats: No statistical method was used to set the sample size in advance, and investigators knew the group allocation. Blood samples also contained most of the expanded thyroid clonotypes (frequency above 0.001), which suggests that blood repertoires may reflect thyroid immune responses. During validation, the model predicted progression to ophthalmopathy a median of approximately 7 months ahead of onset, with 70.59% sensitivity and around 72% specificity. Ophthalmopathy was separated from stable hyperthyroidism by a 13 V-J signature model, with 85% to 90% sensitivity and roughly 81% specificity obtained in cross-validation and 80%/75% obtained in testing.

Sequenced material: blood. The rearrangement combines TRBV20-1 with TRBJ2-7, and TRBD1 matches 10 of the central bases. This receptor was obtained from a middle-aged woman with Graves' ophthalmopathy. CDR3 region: CSALGQGLSYEQYF. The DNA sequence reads TGCAGTGCCCTGGGACAGGGGCTTTCCTACGAGCAGTACTTC.